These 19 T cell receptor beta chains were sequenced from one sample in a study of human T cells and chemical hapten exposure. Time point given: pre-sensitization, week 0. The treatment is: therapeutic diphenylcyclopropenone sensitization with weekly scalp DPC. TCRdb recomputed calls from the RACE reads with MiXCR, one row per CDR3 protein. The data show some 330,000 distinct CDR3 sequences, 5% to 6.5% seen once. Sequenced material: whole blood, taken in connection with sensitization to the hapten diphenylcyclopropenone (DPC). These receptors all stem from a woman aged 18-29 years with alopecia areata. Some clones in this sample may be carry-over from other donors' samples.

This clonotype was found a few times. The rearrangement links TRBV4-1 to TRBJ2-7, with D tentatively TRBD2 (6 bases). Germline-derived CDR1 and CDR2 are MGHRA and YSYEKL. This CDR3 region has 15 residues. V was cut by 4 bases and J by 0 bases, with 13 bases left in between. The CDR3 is CASSPSLGGSYEQYF. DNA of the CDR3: TGCGCCAGCAGCCCCAGCCTCGGGGGCTCCTACGAGCAGTACTTC.

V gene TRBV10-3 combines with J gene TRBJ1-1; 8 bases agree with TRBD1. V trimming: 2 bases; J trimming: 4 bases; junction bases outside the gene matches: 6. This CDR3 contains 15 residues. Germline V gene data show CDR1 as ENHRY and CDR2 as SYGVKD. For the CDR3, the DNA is TGTGCCATCAGTGAGACCTACAGGGGGGCCACTGAAGCTTTCTTT. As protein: CAISETYRGATEAFF.

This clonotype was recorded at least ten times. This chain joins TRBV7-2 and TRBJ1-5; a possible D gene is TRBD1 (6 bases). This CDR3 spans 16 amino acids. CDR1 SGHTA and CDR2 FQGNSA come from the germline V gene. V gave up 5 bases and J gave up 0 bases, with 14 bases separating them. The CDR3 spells CASSPLQGLSNQPQHF. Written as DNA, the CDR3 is TGTGCCAGCAGCCCCTTACAGGGTCTTAGCAATCAGCCCCAGCATTTT.

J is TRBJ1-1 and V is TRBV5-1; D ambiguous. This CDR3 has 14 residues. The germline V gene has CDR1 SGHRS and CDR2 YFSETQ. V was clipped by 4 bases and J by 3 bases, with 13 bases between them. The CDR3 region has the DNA TGCGCCAGCAGCAGTAGTGTGGGAGACACTGAAGCTTTCTTT. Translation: CASSSSVGDTEAFF.

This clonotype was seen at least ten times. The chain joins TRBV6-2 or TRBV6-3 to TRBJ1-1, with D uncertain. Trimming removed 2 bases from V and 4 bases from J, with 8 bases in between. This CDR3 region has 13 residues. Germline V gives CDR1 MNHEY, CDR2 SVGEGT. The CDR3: CASSYAGVTEAFF. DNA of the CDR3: TGTGCCAGCAGTTACGCGGGCGTCACTGAAGCTTTCTTT.

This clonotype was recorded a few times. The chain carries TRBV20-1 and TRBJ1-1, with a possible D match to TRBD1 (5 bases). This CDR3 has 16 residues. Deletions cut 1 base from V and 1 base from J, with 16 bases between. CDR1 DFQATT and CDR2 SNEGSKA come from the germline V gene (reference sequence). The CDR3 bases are TGCAGTGCTAGAGCCCCCCAGGGCTCAGAGAACACTGAAGCTTTCTTT. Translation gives CSARAPQGSENTEAFF.

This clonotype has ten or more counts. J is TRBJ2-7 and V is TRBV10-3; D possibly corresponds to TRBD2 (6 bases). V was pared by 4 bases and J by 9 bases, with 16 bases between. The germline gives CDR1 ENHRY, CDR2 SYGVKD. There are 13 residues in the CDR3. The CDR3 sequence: CAISGGTGSGQYF. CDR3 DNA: TGTGCCATCAGTGGCGGGACGGGAAGCGGGCAGTACTTC.

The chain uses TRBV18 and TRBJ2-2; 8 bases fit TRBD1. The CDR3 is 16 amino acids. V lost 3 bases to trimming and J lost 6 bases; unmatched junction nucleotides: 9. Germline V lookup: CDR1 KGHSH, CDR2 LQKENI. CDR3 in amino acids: CASSPPLSGGPGELFF. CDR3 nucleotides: TGTGCCAGCTCACCCCCCTTATCAGGGGGCCCCGGGGAGCTGTTTTTT.

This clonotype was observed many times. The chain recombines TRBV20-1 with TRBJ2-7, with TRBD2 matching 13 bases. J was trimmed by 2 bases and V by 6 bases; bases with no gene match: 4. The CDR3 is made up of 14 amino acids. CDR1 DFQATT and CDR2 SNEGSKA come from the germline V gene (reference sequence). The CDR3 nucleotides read TGCAGTGCGCAGACTAGCGGGGGGACCTACGAGCAGTACTTC. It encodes CSAQTSGGTYEQYF.

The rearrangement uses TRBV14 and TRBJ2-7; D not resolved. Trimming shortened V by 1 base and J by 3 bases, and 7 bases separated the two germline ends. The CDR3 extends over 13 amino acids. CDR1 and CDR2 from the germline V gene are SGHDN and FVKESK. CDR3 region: CASSQGVFYEQYF. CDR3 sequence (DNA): TGTGCCAGCAGCCAAGGGGTTTTCTACGAGCAGTACTTC. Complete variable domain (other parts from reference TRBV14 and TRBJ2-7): EAGVTQFPSHSVIEKGQTVTLRCDPISGHDNLYWYRRVMGKEIKFLLHFVKESKQDESGMPNNRFLAERTGGTYSTLKVQPAELEDSGVYFCASSQGVFYEQYFGPGTRLTVT.

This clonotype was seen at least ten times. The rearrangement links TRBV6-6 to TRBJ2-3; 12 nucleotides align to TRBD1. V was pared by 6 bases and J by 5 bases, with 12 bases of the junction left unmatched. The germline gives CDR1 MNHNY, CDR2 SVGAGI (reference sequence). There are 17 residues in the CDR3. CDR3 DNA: TGTGCCAGCAGACCCCCGACCGGGACAGGGGGCGAAGATACGCAGTATTTT. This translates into CASRPPTGTGGEDTQYF.

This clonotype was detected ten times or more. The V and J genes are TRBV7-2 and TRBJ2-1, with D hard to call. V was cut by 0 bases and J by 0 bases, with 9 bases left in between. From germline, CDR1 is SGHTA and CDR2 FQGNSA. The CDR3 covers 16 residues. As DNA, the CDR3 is TGTGCCAGCAGCTTAGCGTCCCCATCCTCCTACAATGAGCAGTTCTTC. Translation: CASSLASPSSYNEQFF.

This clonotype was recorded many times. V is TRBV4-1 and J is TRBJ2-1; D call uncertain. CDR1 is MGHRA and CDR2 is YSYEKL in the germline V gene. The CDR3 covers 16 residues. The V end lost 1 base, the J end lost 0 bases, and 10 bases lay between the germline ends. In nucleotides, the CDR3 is TGCGCCAGCAGCCAAGTATCAGTTGGCTCCTACAATGAGCAGTTCTTC. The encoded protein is CASSQVSVGSYNEQFF.

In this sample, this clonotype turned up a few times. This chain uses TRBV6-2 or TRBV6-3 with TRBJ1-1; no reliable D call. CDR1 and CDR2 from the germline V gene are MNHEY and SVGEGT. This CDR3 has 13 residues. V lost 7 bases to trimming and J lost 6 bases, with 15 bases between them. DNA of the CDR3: TGTGCCAGCACCTCACCGACACTTGCTGAAGCTTTCTTT. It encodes CASTSPTLAEAFF.

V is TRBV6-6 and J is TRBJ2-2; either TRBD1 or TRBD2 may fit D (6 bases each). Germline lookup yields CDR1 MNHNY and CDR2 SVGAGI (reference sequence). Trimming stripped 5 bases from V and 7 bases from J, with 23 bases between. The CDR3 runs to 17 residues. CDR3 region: CASSLAGGGAILGELFF. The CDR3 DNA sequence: TGTGCCAGCAGTCTCGCCGGGGGCGGGGCCATTCTCGGGGAGCTGTTTTTT.

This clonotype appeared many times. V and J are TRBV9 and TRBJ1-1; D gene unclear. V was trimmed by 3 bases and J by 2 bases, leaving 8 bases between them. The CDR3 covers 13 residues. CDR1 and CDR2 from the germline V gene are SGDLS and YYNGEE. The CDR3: CASSEEGNTEAFF. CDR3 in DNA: TGTGCCAGCAGCGAGGAGGGAAACACTGAAGCTTTCTTT.

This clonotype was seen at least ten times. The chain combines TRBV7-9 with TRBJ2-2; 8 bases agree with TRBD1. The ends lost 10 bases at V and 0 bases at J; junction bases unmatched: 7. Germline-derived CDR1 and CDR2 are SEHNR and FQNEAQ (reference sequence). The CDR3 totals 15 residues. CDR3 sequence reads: CAITLGQANTGELFF. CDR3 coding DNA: TGTGCCATTACCCTGGGACAGGCGAACACCGGGGAGCTGTTTTTT.

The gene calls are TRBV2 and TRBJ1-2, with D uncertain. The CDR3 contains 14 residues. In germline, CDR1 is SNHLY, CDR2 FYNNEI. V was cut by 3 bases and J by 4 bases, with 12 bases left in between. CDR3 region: CASSDRRNLYGYTF. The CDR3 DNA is TGTGCCAGCAGTGACAGGAGGAACCTCTATGGCTACACCTTC.

CDR3: CASRPGLASNEQYF. CDR3 coding DNA: TGTGCCAGCAGGCCGGGACTAGCCAGCAACGAGCAGTACTTC. The chain is built from TRBV7-3 and TRBJ2-7; 9 bases line up with TRBD2. CDR3 length equals 14 residues. CDR1 is SGHTA, CDR2 FQGTGA, per germline. J gave up 5 bases and V 6 bases, and 8 bases lay outside the gene matches.